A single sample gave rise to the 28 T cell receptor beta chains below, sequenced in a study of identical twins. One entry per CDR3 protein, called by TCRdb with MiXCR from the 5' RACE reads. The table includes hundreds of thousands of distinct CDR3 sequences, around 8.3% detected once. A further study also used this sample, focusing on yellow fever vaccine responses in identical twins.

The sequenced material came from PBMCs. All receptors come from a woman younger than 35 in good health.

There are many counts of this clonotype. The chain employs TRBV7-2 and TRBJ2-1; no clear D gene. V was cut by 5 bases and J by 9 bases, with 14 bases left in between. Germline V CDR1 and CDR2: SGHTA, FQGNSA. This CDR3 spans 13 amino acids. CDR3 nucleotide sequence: TGTGCCAGCAGCCTTACCCTCCCCGGTGAGCAGTTCTTC. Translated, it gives CASSLTLPGEQFF.

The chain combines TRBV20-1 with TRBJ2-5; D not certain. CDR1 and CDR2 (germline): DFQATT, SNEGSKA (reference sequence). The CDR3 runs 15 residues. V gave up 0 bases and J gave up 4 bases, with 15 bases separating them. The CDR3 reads CSAREGSGVGETQYF. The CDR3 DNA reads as TGCAGTGCTAGAGAGGGCAGTGGGGTGGGAGAGACCCAGTACTTC.

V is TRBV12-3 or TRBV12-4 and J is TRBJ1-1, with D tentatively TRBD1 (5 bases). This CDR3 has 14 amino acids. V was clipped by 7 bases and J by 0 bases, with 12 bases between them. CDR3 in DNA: TGTGCCAGCACCCTGGGACCGCTGAACACTGAAGCTTTCTTT. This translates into CASTLGPLNTEAFF.

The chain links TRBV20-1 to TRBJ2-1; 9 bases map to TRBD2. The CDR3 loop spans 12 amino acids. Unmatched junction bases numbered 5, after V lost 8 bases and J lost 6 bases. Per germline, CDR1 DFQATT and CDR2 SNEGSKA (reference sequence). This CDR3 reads CSSGRPSNEQFF. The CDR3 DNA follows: TGCAGTAGCGGGAGGCCCTCCAATGAGCAGTTCTTC.

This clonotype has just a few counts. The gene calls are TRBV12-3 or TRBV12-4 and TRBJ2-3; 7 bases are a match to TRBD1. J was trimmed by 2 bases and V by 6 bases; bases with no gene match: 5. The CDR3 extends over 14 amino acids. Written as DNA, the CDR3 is TGTGCCAGCAGCCTGGGACAGCCCACAGATACGCAGTATTTT. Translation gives CASSLGQPTDTQYF.

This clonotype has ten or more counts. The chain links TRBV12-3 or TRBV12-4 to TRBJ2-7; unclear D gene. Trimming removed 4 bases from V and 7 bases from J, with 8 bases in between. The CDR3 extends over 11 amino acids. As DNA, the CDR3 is TGTGCCAGCAGTTCACACGGGGAGCAGTACTTC. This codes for CASSSHGEQYF.

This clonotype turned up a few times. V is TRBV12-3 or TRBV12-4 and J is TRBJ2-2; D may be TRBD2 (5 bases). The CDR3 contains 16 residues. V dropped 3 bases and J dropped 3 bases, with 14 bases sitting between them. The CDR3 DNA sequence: TGTGCCAGCAGTTTTAAAGTGGGAGTGGACACCGGGGAGCTGTTTTTT. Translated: CASSFKVGVDTGELFF.

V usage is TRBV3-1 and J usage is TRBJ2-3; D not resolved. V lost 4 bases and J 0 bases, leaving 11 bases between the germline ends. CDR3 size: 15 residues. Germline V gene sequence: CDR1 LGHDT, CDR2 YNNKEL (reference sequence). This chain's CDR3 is CASSPLRRSTDTQYF. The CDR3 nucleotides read TGTGCCAGCAGCCCCCTCCGGCGGAGCACAGATACGCAGTATTTT.

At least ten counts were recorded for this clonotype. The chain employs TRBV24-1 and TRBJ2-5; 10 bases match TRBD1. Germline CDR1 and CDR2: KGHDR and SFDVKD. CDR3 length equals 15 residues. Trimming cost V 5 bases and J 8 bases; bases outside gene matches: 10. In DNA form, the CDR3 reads TGTGCCACCAGTGTAACGGGGACAGGGGTTGACACCCAGTACTTC. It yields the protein CATSVTGTGVDTQYF.

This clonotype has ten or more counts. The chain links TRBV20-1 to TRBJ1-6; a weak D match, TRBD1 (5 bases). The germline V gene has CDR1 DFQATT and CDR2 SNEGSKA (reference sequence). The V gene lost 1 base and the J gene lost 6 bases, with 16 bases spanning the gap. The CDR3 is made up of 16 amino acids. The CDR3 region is CSARARGFRLNSPLHF. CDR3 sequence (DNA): TGCAGTGCTAGAGCTAGGGGTTTTCGTCTTAATTCACCCCTCCACTTT.

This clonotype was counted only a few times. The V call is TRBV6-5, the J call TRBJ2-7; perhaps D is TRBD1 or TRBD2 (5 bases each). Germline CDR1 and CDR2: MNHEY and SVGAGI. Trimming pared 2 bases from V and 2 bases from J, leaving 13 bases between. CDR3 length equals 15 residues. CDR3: CASSYLGRETYEQYF. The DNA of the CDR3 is TGTGCCAGCAGTTACCTAGGCAGGGAGACCTACGAGCAGTACTTC.

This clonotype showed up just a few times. CDR3 in amino acids: CSVGGMGIGELFF. CDR3 coding DNA: TGCAGCGTTGGCGGAATGGGGATCGGGGAGCTGTTTTTT. The V call is TRBV29-1, the J call TRBJ2-2, with no clear D. This CDR3 spans 13 amino acids. Looked up from germline, CDR1 is SQVTM and CDR2 is ANQGSEA. The V gene lost 4 bases and the J gene lost 7 bases, with 13 bases spanning the gap.

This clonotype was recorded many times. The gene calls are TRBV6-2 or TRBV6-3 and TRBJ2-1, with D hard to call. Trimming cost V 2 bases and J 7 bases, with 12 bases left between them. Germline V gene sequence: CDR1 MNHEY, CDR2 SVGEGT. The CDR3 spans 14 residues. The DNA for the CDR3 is TGTGCCAGCAGTTACGGCGGTGTTCGAAATGAGCAGTTCTTC. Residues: CASSYGGVRNEQFF.

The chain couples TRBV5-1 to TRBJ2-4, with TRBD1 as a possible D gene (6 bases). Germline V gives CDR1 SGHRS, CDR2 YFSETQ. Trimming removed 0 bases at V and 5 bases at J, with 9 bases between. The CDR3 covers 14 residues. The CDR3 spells CASSLAGEENIQYF. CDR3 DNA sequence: TGCGCCAGCAGCTTGGCAGGGGAAGAAAACATTCAGTACTTC.

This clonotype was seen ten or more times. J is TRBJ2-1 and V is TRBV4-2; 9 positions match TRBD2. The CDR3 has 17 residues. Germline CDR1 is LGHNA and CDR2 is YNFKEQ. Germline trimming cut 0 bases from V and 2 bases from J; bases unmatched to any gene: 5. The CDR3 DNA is TGTGCCAGCAGCCAAGATTCAGAGCGGGGGGCCTACAATGAGCAGTTCTTC. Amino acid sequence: CASSQDSERGAYNEQFF.

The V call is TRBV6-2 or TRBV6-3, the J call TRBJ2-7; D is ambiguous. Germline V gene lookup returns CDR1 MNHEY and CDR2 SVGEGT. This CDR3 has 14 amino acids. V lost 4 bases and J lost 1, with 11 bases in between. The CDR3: CASSSPAVSYEQYF. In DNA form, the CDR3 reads TGTGCCAGCAGTTCTCCCGCGGTATCCTACGAGCAGTACTTC.

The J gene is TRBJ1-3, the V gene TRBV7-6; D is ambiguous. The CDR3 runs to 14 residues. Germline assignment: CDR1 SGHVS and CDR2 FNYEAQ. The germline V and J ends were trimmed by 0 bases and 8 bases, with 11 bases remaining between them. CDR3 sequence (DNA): TGTGCCAGCAGCTTAGCGCTCGGTATGGACACCATATATTTT. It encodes CASSLALGMDTIYF.

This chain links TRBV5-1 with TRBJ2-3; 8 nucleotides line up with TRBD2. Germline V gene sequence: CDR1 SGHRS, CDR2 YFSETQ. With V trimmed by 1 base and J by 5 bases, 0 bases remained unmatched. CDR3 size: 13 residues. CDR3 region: CASSLREGDTQYF. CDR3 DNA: TGCGCCAGCAGCTTGCGGGAGGGAGATACGCAGTATTTT. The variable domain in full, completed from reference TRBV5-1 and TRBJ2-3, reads KAGVTQTPRYLIKTRGQQVTLSCSPISGHRSVSWYQQTPGQGLQFLFEYFSETQRNKGNFPGRFSGRQFSNSRSEMNVSTLELGDSALYLCASSLREGDTQYFGPGTRLTVL.

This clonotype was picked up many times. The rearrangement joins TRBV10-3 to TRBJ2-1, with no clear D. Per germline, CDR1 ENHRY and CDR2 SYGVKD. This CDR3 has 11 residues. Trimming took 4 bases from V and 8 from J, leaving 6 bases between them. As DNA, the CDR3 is TGTGCCATCAGTGTGGCGGATGAGCAGTTCTTC. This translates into CAISVADEQFF.

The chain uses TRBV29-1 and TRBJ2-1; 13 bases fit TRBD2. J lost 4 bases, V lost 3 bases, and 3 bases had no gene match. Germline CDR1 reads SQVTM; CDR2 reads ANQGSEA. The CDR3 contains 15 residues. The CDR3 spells CSVDTSGREYNEQFF. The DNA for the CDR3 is TGCAGCGTTGATACTAGCGGGAGGGAATACAATGAGCAGTTCTTC.

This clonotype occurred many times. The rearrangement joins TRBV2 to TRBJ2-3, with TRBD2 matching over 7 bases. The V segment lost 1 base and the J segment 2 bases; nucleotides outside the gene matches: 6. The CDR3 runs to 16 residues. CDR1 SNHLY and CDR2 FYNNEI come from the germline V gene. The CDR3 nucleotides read TGTGCCAGCAGTGAAGGGCTAGCGGTGAACACAGATACGCAGTATTTT. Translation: CASSEGLAVNTDTQYF.

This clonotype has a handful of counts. The CDR3 loop is CSVKLAGGPADTQYF. Here the CDR3 DNA reads TGCAGCGTTAAACTAGCGGGGGGGCCGGCAGATACGCAGTATTTT. The chain uses TRBV29-1 and TRBJ2-3; 13 positions match TRBD2. Losses at the gene ends were 5 bases for V and 4 bases for J; bases not matched to a gene: 6. Germline V gene sequence: CDR1 SQVTM, CDR2 ANQGSEA. CDR3 length: 15 amino acids.

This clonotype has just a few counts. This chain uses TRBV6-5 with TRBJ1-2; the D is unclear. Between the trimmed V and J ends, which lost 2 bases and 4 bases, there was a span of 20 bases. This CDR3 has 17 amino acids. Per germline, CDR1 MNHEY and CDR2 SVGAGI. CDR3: CASSYPRRIKLFYGYTF. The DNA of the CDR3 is TGTGCCAGCAGTTACCCCCGCCGAATTAAACTCTTCTATGGCTACACCTTC.

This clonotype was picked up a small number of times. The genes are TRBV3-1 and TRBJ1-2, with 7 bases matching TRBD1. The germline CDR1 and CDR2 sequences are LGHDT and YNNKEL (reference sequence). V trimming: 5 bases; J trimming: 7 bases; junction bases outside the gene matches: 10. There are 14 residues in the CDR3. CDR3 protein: CASSAVTGDAGYTF. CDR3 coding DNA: TGTGCCAGCAGCGCTGTCACAGGGGACGCTGGCTACACCTTC.

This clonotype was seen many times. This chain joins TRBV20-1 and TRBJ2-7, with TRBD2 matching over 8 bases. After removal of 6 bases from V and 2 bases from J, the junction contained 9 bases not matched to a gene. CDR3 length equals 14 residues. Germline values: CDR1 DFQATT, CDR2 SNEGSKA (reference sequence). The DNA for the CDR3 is TGCAGTGCAGCCACTAGCGGAACAGCCTACGAGCAGTACTTC. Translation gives CSAATSGTAYEQYF.

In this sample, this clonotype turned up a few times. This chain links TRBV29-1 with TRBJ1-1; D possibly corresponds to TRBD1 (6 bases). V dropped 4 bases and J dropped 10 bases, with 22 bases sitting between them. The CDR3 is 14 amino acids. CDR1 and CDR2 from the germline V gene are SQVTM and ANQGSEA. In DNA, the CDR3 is TGCAGCGTTGCGGTGTCGGGGGCGGGAGGGGGAGCTTTCTTT. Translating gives CSVAVSGAGGGAFF.

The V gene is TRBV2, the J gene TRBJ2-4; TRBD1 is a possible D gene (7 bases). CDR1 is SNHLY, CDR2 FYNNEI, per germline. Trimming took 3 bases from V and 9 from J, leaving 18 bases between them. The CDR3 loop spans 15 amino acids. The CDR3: CASSDLEGAPGIQYF. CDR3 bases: TGTGCCAGCAGTGATTTGGAGGGGGCGCCGGGCATTCAGTACTTC.

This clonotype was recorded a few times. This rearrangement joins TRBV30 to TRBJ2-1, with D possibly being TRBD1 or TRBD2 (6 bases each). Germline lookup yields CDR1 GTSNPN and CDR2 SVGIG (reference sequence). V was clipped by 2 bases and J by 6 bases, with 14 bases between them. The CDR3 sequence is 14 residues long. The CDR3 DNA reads TGTGCCTGGAGTACAGGGATCGGGGGCAATGAGCAGTTCTTC. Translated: CAWSTGIGGNEQFF.